The 11 T cell receptor beta chains below all came from one sample that was sequenced in a study of T cells in Graves' hyperthyroidism and ophthalmopathy. RNA transcripts were the template for amplifying TCR beta CDR3 regions. The primer set for the first-round RT-PCR of the TCR CDR3 was HTBI. One entry per CDR3 protein results from TCRdb running MiXCR on the multiplex PCR reads. This sample has hundreds of thousands of distinct CDR3 sequences, with approximately 25% found just once. Sequencing was carried out using blood. The receptors shown here come from a woman younger than 45 with Graves' ophthalmopathy.

This clonotype was seen repeatedly, ten times or more. The genes are TRBV5-1 and TRBJ1-1, with D uncertain. V lost 3 bases to trimming and J lost 4 bases, with 10 bases between them. The CDR3 is 13 amino acids. Per the germline V gene, CDR1 is SGHRS and CDR2 is YFSETQ. This CDR3 is CASSSSRATEAFF. DNA for the CDR3: TGCGCCAGCAGCTCCTCGCGGGCCACTGAAGCTTTCTTT. Full variable domain (remainder filled in from reference TRBV5-1 and TRBJ1-1): KAGVTQTPRYLIKTRGQQVTLSCSPISGHRSVSWYQQTPGQGLQFLFEYFSETQRNKGNFPGRFSGRQFSNSRSEMNVSTLELGDSALYLCASSSSRATEAFFGQGTRLTVV.

DNA for the CDR3: TGTGCCAGCAGGCGGACAGTCGCAGAGACCCAGTACTTC. It translates to CASRRTVAETQYF. The V and J genes are TRBV28 and TRBJ2-5; perhaps TRBD1 as D (6 bases). V dropped 6 bases and J dropped 4 bases, with 12 bases sitting between them. The CDR3 runs 13 residues. Germline lookup yields CDR1 MDHEN and CDR2 SYDVKM.

The sample holds many counts of this clonotype. The gene calls are TRBV7-8 and TRBJ2-5; D gene unclear. V shed 1 base and J shed 4 bases, with 10 bases lying between them. The germline V gene encodes CDR1 SGHVS and CDR2 FQNEAQ. The CDR3 has 14 residues. The CDR3 spells CASSLEGLGETQYF. The CDR3 DNA reads TGTGCCAGCAGCTTAGAGGGATTGGGAGAGACCCAGTACTTC.

This clonotype has ten or more counts. V is TRBV6-5 and J is TRBJ1-1; D gene unclear. CDR3 size: 12 residues. Germline CDR1 is MNHEY and CDR2 is SVGAGI. Trimming cost V 3 bases and J 0 bases, with 2 bases left between them. The CDR3 sequence: CASSYVNTEAFF. DNA for the CDR3: TGTGCCAGCAGTTATGTGAACACTGAAGCTTTCTTT.

This sequence joins TRBV6-2 or TRBV6-3 and TRBJ2-5, with D perhaps given as TRBD1 or TRBD2 (5 bases each). Trimming stripped 7 bases from V and 1 base from J, with 13 bases between. There are 14 residues in the CDR3. Germline CDR1 MNHEY, CDR2 SVGEGT. This CDR3 reads CASNDRGVQETQYF. The CDR3, as DNA: TGTGCCAGCAACGATCGAGGGGTCCAAGAGACCCAGTACTTC.

With respect to this clonotype: A read error may be the cause here, since a much bigger clone is one base away. The chain joins TRBV5-3 to TRBJ1-2; 8 nucleotides align to TRBD1. TRBV5-3 is labeled an ORF, and its function is uncertain. The V and J ends lost 4 bases and 8 bases, in that order; junction bases with no gene match: 10. The CDR3 has 14 residues. In DNA, the CDR3 is TGTGCCAGAAGCCCCGTACAGGGGGGGTACGGCTACACCTTC. This sequence encodes CARSPVQGGYGYTF.

Note on this clonotype: A much larger clone lies one base from this, so it may be a read error. The genes are TRBV11-2 and TRBJ2-2, with a weak D call TRBD2 (6 bases). The CDR3 spans 16 residues. The germline CDR1 and CDR2 sequences are SGHAT and FQNNGV. The chain's CDR3 is CASSPQTGVGTGELLF. CDR3 nucleotide sequence: TGTGCCAGCAGCCCCCAGACGGGGGTAGGCACCGGGGAGCTGTTGTTT.

This clonotype was picked up many times. The V and J genes are TRBV2 and TRBJ1-2; no clear D. CDR3 length equals 13 residues. V lost 2 bases to trimming and J lost 1 base, with 5 bases between them. Germline lookup yields CDR1 SNHLY and CDR2 FYNNEI. CDR3 in DNA: TGTGCCAGCAGTGAATTAGTTAACTATGGCTACACCTTC. It yields the protein CASSELVNYGYTF.

The table lists this clonotype with a few counts. The V call is TRBV20-1, the J call TRBJ1-1, with D uncertain. Germline CDR1 DFQATT, CDR2 SNEGSKA (reference sequence). V was pared by 4 bases and J by 0 bases, with 6 bases between. The CDR3 has 12 residues. CDR3 DNA: TGCAGTGCTACCAGGATGAACACTGAAGCTTTCTTT. Its protein product is CSATRMNTEAFF.

The chain has TRBV12-3 or TRBV12-4 and TRBJ2-7; maybe TRBD2 (5 bases). The V end was cut by 5 bases, the J end by 7 bases, with 18 bases between. The CDR3 runs 14 residues. CDR3 nucleotide sequence: TGTGCCAGCAGTGGCTGGGGAGCGTGGCAGGAGCAGTACTTC. It encodes CASSGWGAWQEQYF.

This chain uses TRBV24-1 with TRBJ1-2, with 11 bases matching TRBD1. After removal of 7 bases from V and 0 bases from J, the junction contained 12 bases not matched to a gene. The V gene's germline CDR1 is KGHDR and CDR2 SFDVKD. This CDR3 is built from 18 residues. The CDR3 DNA follows: TGTGCCACCAGGGGAGCCGGACAGGGGGCTAGTTCTAACTATGGCTACACCTTC. This translates into CATRGAGQGASSNYGYTF.